This is a list of T cell receptor beta chains from one sample in a study of blood T cell repertoires in COVID-19. Clones were sequenced by immunoSEQ multiplex PCR, and TCRdb holds only the in-frame ones, with some missing. Found here are approximately 290,000 clones, around 87% of them singletons; the top ten hold approximately 4%. Sequenced: PBMCs or T cells enriched from blood (not recorded which). These receptors all come from a woman under 30 with acute COVID-19. Both conserved end residues are part of each CDR3. Clone size is stated in some rows and not others, as once, few, many or a class when expanded.

abundance | len | v_gene | CDR3aa
NA | 15 | TRBV4-2 | CASSQGTPGNNEQFF
NA | 15 | TRBV11-2 | CASSALTGNNSPLHF
NA | 14 | TRBV19 | CASSTSGNTGELFF
NA | 17 | TRBV19 | CASTGQGAQLRPSGYTF
NA | 15 | TRBV5-4 | CASSLEAGLNTEAFF
NA | 17 | TRBV28 | CASSPEGRGGYSYEQYF
NA | 15 | TRBV24-1 | CATSDSGTGKGEQYF
NA | 13 | TRBV7-9 | CASSVTGAGGYTF
NA | 13 | TRBV7-8 | CASSPGTGGMAFF
NA | 10 | TRBV29-1 | CSVEASGYTF
NA | 16 | TRBV28 | CASRPGQGERGYGYTF
NA | 15 | TRBV5-1 | CASSLGGTGTYEQYF
NA | 12 | TRBV30 | CAWGPSGYEQYF
NA | 14 | TRBV28 | CASSSPPGHQPQHF
NA | 15 | TRBV28 | CASSLESANTGELFF
NA | 18 | TRBV7-2 | CASSRRPGLAGDGYEQYF
NA | 13 | TRBV29-1 | CSVEETLNTEAFF
NA | 14 | TRBV6-2/TRBV6-3 | CASSFRTPAGEQYF
NA | 15 | TRBV14 | CASSSTGGLGYGYTF
NA | 19 | TRBV7-8 | CASSPGRIAGGPSYNEQFF
once | 14 | TRBV27 | CASSSSVSWETQYF
once | 13 | TRBV7-9 | CASSLDGKYGYTF
NA | 16 | TRBV9 | CASSVIGAGATDTQYF
NA | 15 | TRBV19 | CASSTRASGTYEQYF
NA | 13 | TRBV29-1 | CSVGGAETYGYTF
NA | 13 | TRBV6-5 | CASGLDRVYEQYF
NA | 15 | TRBV15 | CATSREGAVYNEQFF
NA | 17 | TRBV27 | CASWPPGWEGNTGELFF
NA | 17 | TRBV4-1 | CASSQGLLAGAPYEQYF
NA | 13 | TRBV9 | CASSVSGVETQYF
NA | 15 | TRBV28 | CASSSAGTGPEKLFF
NA | 14 | TRBV2 | CASSERLAEETQYF
NA | 12 | TRBV27 | CASSLDSYEQYF
NA | 14 | TRBV7-9 | CASSWGVYTGELFF
NA | 16 | TRBV7-9 | CASSFPRQGDTGELFF
NA | 13 | TRBV12-3/TRBV12-4 | CASIGGGRTEAFF
NA | 14 | TRBV6-6 | CASSRAGEGKTQYF
NA | 17 | TRBV21-1 | CASSKGQGTSLAYEQYF
NA | 16 | TRBV11-2 | CASSLASGSYSYEQYF
NA | 13 | TRBV5-1 | CASSSNGADTQYF
NA | 13 | TRBV29-1 | CSVVGGWVNVLTF
NA | 12 | TRBV27 | CASSSAGFEAFF
NA | 16 | TRBV6-5 | CASSYGSGVSGNTIYF
NA | 16 | TRBV15 | CATRHKQGGPNEKLFF
NA | 15 | TRBV6-5 | CASKISGTENQPQHF
NA | 14 | TRBV19 | CASSIGGGHSEQFF
NA | 15 | TRBV7-8 | CASSLAGQGIGELFF
once | 14 | TRBV2 | CAIPSRAGAHEQFF